This entry concerns a single T cell receptor beta chain. Antigen: not known. The data are from a study of OX40 agonist ivuxolimab in advanced cancers. Across the whole study: Those enrolled were approximately 78% male, with a mean age of approximately 60 years and ages from 23 to 79. Patients with prior anti-PD-1, anti-PD-L1 or anti-CTLA-4 therapy were eligible; roughly 40% had some.

Clones were read by immunoSEQ multiplex PCR, and TCRdb kept only the in-frame ones, dropping some. The sample includes tens of thousands of clones, 88% of them seen just once. Germline V gene lookup returns CDR1 MNHEY and CDR2 SMNVEV (reference sequence). The CDR3 covers 15 residues. Losses at the gene ends were 5 bases for V and 4 bases for J; bases not matched to a gene: 3. General study findings and limits: At 0.1 to 3.0 mg/kg and by week 6, clonal expansion occurred in CD4+ and CD8+ blood T cells.

The genes are TRBV27 and TRBJ2-1; TRBD2 matches 12 bases. The material was CD4+ or CD8+ T cells sorted from blood, obtained in a trial of the OX40 agonist ivuxolimab. The receptor comes from an adult with an advanced solid tumor such as melanoma, head and neck, liver or kidney cancer. The CDR3 bases are TGTGCCAGCAGTCTAGCGGGAGGGCCGTACAATGAGCAGTTCTTC. The encoded protein is CASSLAGGPYNEQFF.